This TCR beta chain was recorded in a study of cytomegalovirus exposure and HLA in healthy donors. The study sampled nominally healthy donors, though unrecorded immune exposures were likely. Trimming pared 0 bases from V and 2 bases from J, leaving 8 bases between. The germline V gene encodes CDR1 LGHNA and CDR2 YSLEER. CDR3 size: 15 residues. 13 Jbeta primers and 60 Vbeta primers were used for the PCR. Only in-frame clones appear in the TCRdb table, and some are missing; sequencing was by immunoSEQ multiplex PCR. The sample contains approximately 240,000 clones, around 89% of which appear only once. This chain links TRBV4-3 with TRBJ2-1; a weak D match, TRBD2 (6 bases). The material sequenced was PBMCs. The sequence was obtained from a young woman in good health and CMV-seronegative. CDR3 in amino acids: CASSQDGGAYNEQFF. The CDR3 bases are TGCGCCAGCAGCCAAGATGGCGGGGCCTACAATGAGCAGTTCTTC.